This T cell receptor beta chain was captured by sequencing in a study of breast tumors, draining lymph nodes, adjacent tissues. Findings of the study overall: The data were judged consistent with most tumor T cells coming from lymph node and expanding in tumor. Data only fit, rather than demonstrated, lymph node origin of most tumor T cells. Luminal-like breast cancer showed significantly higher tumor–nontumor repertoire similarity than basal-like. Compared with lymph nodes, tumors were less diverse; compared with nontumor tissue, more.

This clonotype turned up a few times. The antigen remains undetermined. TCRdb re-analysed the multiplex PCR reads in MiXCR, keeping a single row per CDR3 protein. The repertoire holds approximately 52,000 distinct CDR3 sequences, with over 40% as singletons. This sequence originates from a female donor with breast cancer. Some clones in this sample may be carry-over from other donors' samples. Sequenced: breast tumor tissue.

Written as DNA, the CDR3 is TGTGCCAGCAGCACGACTAGCGGGAGGGCAAAGAGCTCCTACGAGCAGTACTTC. This gives the protein CASSTTSGRAKSSYEQYF. V usage is TRBV28 and J usage is TRBJ2-7; 14 bases align to TRBD2. Germline assignment: CDR1 MDHEN and CDR2 SYDVKM. CDR3 length: 18 residues. After removal of 6 bases from V and 0 bases from J, the junction contained 10 bases not matched to a gene.